These 18 T cell receptor beta chains were sequenced from one sample in a study of T-cell reconstitution after alpha-beta-depleted transplantation in children. Unique molecular identifiers featured in how the TCRbeta library was prepared. Each CDR3 protein is one row after TCRdb ran MiXCR on the PCR reads. The sample lists under 150,000 distinct CDR3 sequences; roughly 10% were seen once. The sequences come from PBMCs, mostly from graft donor cells, collected 180 days after TCRalphabeta/CD19-depleted stem cell transplant. The source is a girl under three years old who had a stem cell transplant for combined immunodeficiency, so the T cells may come from the graft donor.

J is TRBJ2-3 and V is TRBV6-2 or TRBV6-3; TRBD1 might be the D (5 bases). This CDR3 has 17 amino acids. Germline CDR1 MNHEY, CDR2 SVGEGT. Trimming shortened V by 5 bases and J by 4 bases, and 22 bases separated the two germline ends. In nucleotides, the CDR3 is TGTGCCAGCAGTCCCCGGTCAGGGTGGTTTGGGCCAGATACGCAGTATTTT. Translation gives CASSPRSGWFGPDTQYF.

This clonotype was detected a few times. The chain uses TRBV9 and TRBJ2-7; the D gene is possibly TRBD1 (5 bases). The CDR3 has 14 residues. Trimming stripped 0 bases from V and 4 bases from J, with 11 bases between. Per germline, CDR1 SGDLS and CDR2 YYNGEE. The CDR3 loop is CASSVGGWGYEQYF. The CDR3 DNA is TGTGCCAGCAGCGTAGGGGGCTGGGGATACGAGCAGTACTTC. Combining the CDR3 with reference TRBV9 and TRBJ2-7 gives the whole variable domain DSGVTQTPKHLITATGQRVTLRCSPRSGDLSVYWYQQSLDQGLQFLIQYYNGEERAKGNILERFSAQQFPDLHSELNLSSLELGDSALYFCASSVGGWGYEQYFGPGTRLTVT.

The sample holds a few counts of this clonotype. V is TRBV3-1 and J is TRBJ2-5, with D maybe TRBD1 (6 bases). Germline V gene sequence: CDR1 LGHDT, CDR2 YNNKEL (reference sequence). The CDR3 covers 14 residues. V was shortened by 3 bases and J by 1 base, with 9 bases between the two germline ends. In DNA form, the CDR3 reads TGTGCCAGCAGCCAGACAGGAGCCCAAGAGACCCAGTACTTC. This codes for CASSQTGAQETQYF.

This clonotype was found a few times. The CDR3 nucleotides are TGTGCCAGTAGTATAGGGAACAGGGGCAGTCAGCCCCAGCATTTT. Amino acids: CASSIGNRGSQPQHF. The chain combines TRBV19 with TRBJ1-5; 7 bases fit TRBD1. The CDR3 loop spans 15 amino acids. Looked up from germline, CDR1 is LNHDA and CDR2 is SQIVND (reference sequence). J lost 6 bases, V lost 1 base, and 6 bases had no gene match.

The chain carries TRBV18 and TRBJ2-5; D is undetermined. In germline, CDR1 is KGHSH, CDR2 LQKENI. Trimming left V 2 bases short and J 3 bases short, with 10 bases between. The CDR3 covers 14 residues. For the CDR3, the DNA is TGTGCCAGCTCACCAGTAGGGATTGAAGAGACCCAGTACTTC. Protein product: CASSPVGIEETQYF.

This sequence joins TRBV6-1 and TRBJ2-7, with TRBD1 identical over 10 bases. This CDR3 contains 16 residues. V lost 5 bases, J lost 2 bases, and 9 bases stayed unmatched. The germline gives CDR1 MNHNS, CDR2 SASEGT. CDR3 DNA sequence: TGTGCCAGCAGTCGACGACCTGGACAGGGGGCCTACGAGCAGTACTTC. Translating gives CASSRRPGQGAYEQYF.

In its sample, this clonotype was seen many times. This rearrangement joins TRBV7-2 to TRBJ2-7; 10 bases are a match to TRBD2. Losses at the gene ends were 2 bases for V and 4 bases for J; bases not matched to a gene: 5. The CDR3 length is 15 residues. The germline V gene encodes CDR1 SGHTA and CDR2 FQGNSA. The CDR3 nucleotides read TGTGCCAGCAGCTTATCCGGGACTAGCGTTTACGAGCAGTACTTC. This codes for CASSLSGTSVYEQYF.

V and J are TRBV20-1 and TRBJ2-7; D is possibly TRBD1 (5 bases). With 2 bases removed from V and 3 bases from J, the gap between germline ends came to 17 bases. CDR1 and CDR2 from the germline V gene are DFQATT and SNEGSKA (reference sequence). This CDR3 is 15 amino acids long. CDR3 in DNA: TGCAGTGCTAGACCCCTGCAGGGTTTTGGCTACGAGCAGTACTTC. It specifies CSARPLQGFGYEQYF.

This clonotype was seen a handful of times. V is TRBV7-2 and J is TRBJ2-1; 9 positions match TRBD2. The germline V gene encodes CDR1 SGHTA and CDR2 FQGNSA. V shed 3 bases, J shed 7 bases, and the junction held 7 bases outside the gene matches. The length of the CDR3 is 15 residues. The CDR3 nucleotides are TGTGCCAGCAGCTTGGCGGGAGGGCCTAGGAATGAGCAGTTCTTC. Translated: CASSLAGGPRNEQFF.

The gene calls are TRBV5-1 and TRBJ2-1; no firm D call. V was cut by 1 base and J by 5 bases, with 7 bases left in between. Germline-derived CDR1 and CDR2 are SGHRS and YFSETQ. The CDR3 has 13 residues. CDR3 nucleotides: TGCGCCAGCAGCTTGTACCCGAACAATGAGCAGTTCTTC. Translation: CASSLYPNNEQFF.

The rearrangement links TRBV20-1 to TRBJ2-1; TRBD2 agrees at 8 bases. Germline V CDR1 and CDR2: DFQATT, SNEGSKA (reference sequence). V was clipped by 6 bases and J by 2 bases; unmatched bases: 12. The CDR3 spans 16 residues. As DNA, the CDR3 is TGCAGTGCCCGCGACCCCGCGGGAGGACCCTACAATGAGCAGTTCTTC. Translating it yields CSARDPAGGPYNEQFF.

The V and J genes are TRBV24-1 and TRBJ2-7; no definite D call. V was cut by 3 bases and J by 3 bases, with 8 bases left in between. CDR1 is KGHDR, CDR2 SFDVKD, per germline. CDR3 length: 13 amino acids. DNA for the CDR3: TGTGCCACCAGTGATGGACCGGGCTACGAGCAGTACTTC. The encoded protein is CATSDGPGYEQYF.

The rearrangement joins TRBV12-3 or TRBV12-4 to TRBJ2-7; D remains unclear. The CDR3 is made up of 15 amino acids. The V gene lost 3 bases and the J gene lost 5 bases, with 17 bases spanning the gap. CDR3 sequence: CASSFRRKPGDEQYF. In nucleotides, the CDR3 is TGTGCCAGCAGTTTTCGTCGAAAGCCTGGAGACGAGCAGTACTTC.

In this sample, this clonotype turned up many times. V gene TRBV12-3 or TRBV12-4 combines with J gene TRBJ1-4; maybe TRBD1 (5 bases). The CDR3 is 14 residues long. V lost 3 bases to trimming and J lost 4 bases, with 9 bases between them. The CDR3 sequence is CASSFPGNNEKLFF. The CDR3 DNA reads as TGTGCCAGCAGTTTCCCAGGGAATAATGAAAAACTGTTTTTT.

The rearrangement links TRBV20-1 to TRBJ2-1; perhaps TRBD2 as D (7 bases). This CDR3 comprises 14 residues. Germline assignment: CDR1 DFQATT and CDR2 SNEGSKA (reference sequence). Trimming shortened V by 6 bases and J by 0 bases, and 12 bases separated the two germline ends. As DNA, the CDR3 is TGCAGTGCCGGCGGGGGCAGCTCCTACAATGAGCAGTTCTTC. Amino acids: CSAGGGSSYNEQFF.

The chain employs TRBV7-3 and TRBJ2-3; 9 positions agree with TRBD1. Germline-derived CDR1 and CDR2 are SGHTA and FQGTGA. This CDR3 is 16 amino acids long. V gave up 4 bases and J gave up 3 bases; unmatched junction bases: 8. CDR3 in amino acids: CASSSGTGLGTDTQYF. The CDR3 DNA reads TGTGCCAGCAGCTCCGGGACAGGGTTAGGGACAGATACGCAGTATTTT.

In this sample, this clonotype turned up a few times. This chain uses TRBV12-3 or TRBV12-4 with TRBJ2-7, with 10 bases fitting TRBD1. This CDR3 is 18 amino acids long. The V gene end was trimmed by 3 bases and the J gene end by 1 base; junction bases not matched to a gene: 12. CDR3 protein: CASSFMVPGTGVSYEQYF. The CDR3 DNA follows: TGTGCCAGCAGTTTTATGGTGCCCGGGACAGGGGTATCCTACGAGCAGTACTTC.

The gene calls are TRBV7-9 and TRBJ2-7; D remains unclear. The CDR3 is 14 residues long. Germline-derived CDR1 and CDR2 are SEHNR and FQNEAQ (reference sequence). Trimming removed 3 bases from V and 0 bases from J, with 9 bases in between. CDR3 amino acids: CASSFSRGSYEQYF. The CDR3 nucleotides read TGTGCCAGCAGCTTCAGCCGAGGCTCCTACGAGCAGTACTTC.